The 24 T cell receptor beta chains listed next were all sequenced from one sample in a study of neurological immune-mediated disorders. Each CDR3 protein is one row after TCRdb ran MiXCR on the 5' RACE reads. Of tens of thousands of distinct CDR3 sequences listed, approximately 3.9% are singletons. Material for sequencing was PBMCs. These receptors all come from a man aged 25 to 40 with multiple sclerosis.

As regards this clonotype: A read error may be the cause here, since a much bigger clone is one base away. The chain has TRBV10-3 and TRBJ1-2, with D perhaps matching TRBD1 (5 bases). Germline V gene data show CDR1 as ENHRY and CDR2 as SYGVKD. The germline V and J ends were trimmed by 2 bases and 2 bases, with 15 bases remaining between them. The CDR3 consists of 16 residues. The CDR3 loop reads CAISELPGKGNYGYTF. In nucleotides, the CDR3 is TGTGCCATCAGTGAGCTTCCGGGAAAGGGGAACTATGGCTACACCTTC.

This clonotype was observed at least ten times. The J gene is TRBJ1-1, the V gene TRBV3-1, with D perhaps matching TRBD1 (6 bases). This CDR3 has 16 residues. Trimming stripped 0 bases from V and 9 bases from J, with 20 bases between. CDR1 LGHDT and CDR2 YNNKEL come from the germline V gene (reference sequence). The CDR3 sequence is CASSQDQAGVGGKAFF. CDR3 sequence (DNA): TGTGCCAGCAGCCAAGATCAGGCAGGGGTCGGTGGCAAAGCTTTCTTT.

This clonotype was found many times. This sequence joins TRBV5-1 and TRBJ1-1; 11 positions agree with TRBD1. The junction had 7 bases not matched to a gene; V was cut back by 7 bases and J by 5 bases. This CDR3 region has 14 residues. CDR1 is SGHRS, CDR2 YFSETQ, per germline. CDR3 region: CASASGTGGTEAFF. CDR3 nucleotides: TGCGCCAGCGCTTCCGGGACAGGGGGAACTGAAGCTTTCTTT.

This clonotype was picked up a small number of times. This rearrangement joins TRBV18 to TRBJ2-3; D gene ambiguous. The CDR3 extends over 11 amino acids. The V and J ends lost 5 bases and 4 bases respectively, with 4 bases between them. Germline values: CDR1 KGHSH, CDR2 LQKENI. The CDR3 sequence is CASSSSDTQYF. The CDR3 DNA sequence: TGTGCCAGCTCATCATCAGATACGCAGTATTTT. Looking up the rest from reference TRBV18 and TRBJ2-3 gives the full variable domain: NAGVMQNPRHLVRRRGQEARLRCSPMKGHSHVYWYRQLPEEGLKFMVYLQKENIIDESGMPKERFSAEFPKEGPSILRIQQVVRGDSAAYFCASSSSDTQYFGPGTRLTVL.

This clonotype has ten or more counts. The rearrangement links TRBV6-6 to TRBJ2-7; weak D call: TRBD1 (5 bases). The ends were cut back, 0 bases at V and 5 bases at J, with 17 bases in the middle. Germline V gene data show CDR1 as MNHNY and CDR2 as SVGAGI (reference sequence). The CDR3 sequence is 16 residues long. The CDR3 region has the DNA TGTGCCAGCAGTTACTCCACGCTCGGCAAGGGGAACGAGCAGTACTTC. Amino acid sequence: CASSYSTLGKGNEQYF.

In this sample, this clonotype turned up many times. This chain connects TRBV5-1 to TRBJ1-5, with D uncertain. CDR1 and CDR2 from the germline V gene are SGHRS and YFSETQ. The CDR3 is 15 amino acids. V was pared by 4 bases and J by 0 bases, with 11 bases between. CDR3 DNA sequence: TGCGCCAGCAGCCCTTATGGGGATAGCAATCAGCCCCAGCATTTT. The encoded protein is CASSPYGDSNQPQHF.

The rearrangement uses TRBV6-5 and TRBJ1-5; D unclear. CDR3 size: 16 residues. Germline V gene lookup returns CDR1 MNHEY and CDR2 SVGAGI. Trimming took 5 bases from V and 2 from J, leaving 16 bases between them. CDR3 region: CASSPQALGGNQPQHF. In nucleotides, the CDR3 is TGTGCCAGCAGTCCCCAGGCCCTAGGTGGCAATCAGCCCCAGCATTTT.

This clonotype was observed a few times. A much more abundant neighbour one base away suggests this may be a read error. This chain joins TRBV9 and TRBJ2-7, with D maybe TRBD2 (5 bases). V lost 4 bases, J lost 5 bases, and 16 bases lay in between. The CDR3 runs 14 residues. From germline, CDR1 is SGDLS and CDR2 YYNGEE. CDR3 residues: CASSPRERRNEQYF. The DNA of the CDR3 is TGTGCCAGCAGCCCTAGGGAAAGGAGGAACGAGCAGTACTTC.

A word on this clonotype: This may stem from a read error, because a much larger clone lies one nucleotide away. The chain couples TRBV28 to TRBJ1-6, with 10 bases aligning to TRBD1. The CDR3 is 17 residues long. Germline CDR1 is MDHEN and CDR2 is SYDVKM. CDR3 DNA: TGTGCCAGCAGCTCGGACAGGGGGAGCTCCTATAATTCACCCCTCAACTTT. The encoded protein is CASSSDRGSSYNSPLNF.

The chain uses TRBV7-9 and TRBJ1-1; D is possibly TRBD1 (5 bases). This CDR3 spans 14 amino acids. Looked up from germline, CDR1 is SEHNR and CDR2 is FQNEAQ (reference sequence). Trimming cost V 2 bases and J 2 bases, with 9 bases left between them. CDR3: CASSLMGPNTEAFF. The CDR3, as DNA: TGTGCCAGCAGCTTAATGGGACCCAACACTGAAGCTTTCTTT.

Many counts were recorded for this clonotype. This chain uses TRBV15 with TRBJ2-1; no clear D gene. The CDR3 is 16 residues long. Germline assignment: CDR1 LNHNV and CDR2 YYDKDF (reference sequence). V gave up 0 bases and J gave up 8 bases, with 17 bases separating them. CDR3: CATSRDLTNRVHEQFF. The CDR3 nucleotides are TGTGCCACCAGCAGAGATCTCACGAATCGAGTCCATGAGCAGTTCTTC.

This clonotype appeared a few times. V is TRBV20-1 and J is TRBJ1-5; 7 bases align to TRBD1. Germline values: CDR1 DFQATT, CDR2 SNEGSKA (reference sequence). The CDR3 spans 15 residues. V lost 3 bases and J lost 3; bases outside the gene matches: 8. Here the CDR3 reads CSARRPDRINQPQHF. In DNA, the CDR3 is TGCAGTGCTAGGCGCCCGGACAGGATCAATCAGCCCCAGCATTTT.

This clonotype was found many times. V and J are TRBV5-6 and TRBJ2-1; tentatively, D is TRBD2 (5 bases). Trimming shortened V by 4 bases and J by 9 bases, and 20 bases separated the two germline ends. Germline V lookup: CDR1 SGHDT, CDR2 YYEEEE. The CDR3 runs to 15 residues. The CDR3 spells CASSPFVGEMPEQFF. As DNA, the CDR3 is TGTGCCAGCAGCCCCTTTGTGGGAGAGATGCCTGAGCAGTTCTTC.

This clonotype was counted many times. The rearrangement links TRBV5-1 to TRBJ1-1; D not certain. Deletions cut 1 base from V and 6 bases from J, with 10 bases between. This CDR3 region has 13 residues. Looked up from germline, CDR1 is SGHRS and CDR2 is YFSETQ. The CDR3 sequence: CASSLISGSEAFF. CDR3 DNA: TGCGCCAGCAGCTTGATCTCGGGCTCTGAAGCTTTCTTT.

This clonotype has a count of ten or more. The chain couples TRBV3-1 to TRBJ2-7; 10 nucleotides align to TRBD1. CDR1 and CDR2 (germline): LGHDT, YNNKEL (reference sequence). V gave up 1 base and J gave up 1 base; unmatched junction bases: 7. The CDR3 length is 17 residues. CDR3 nucleotides: TGTGCCAGCAGCCAAGGGACAGGGGGTACTTTATCCTACGAGCAGTACTTC. The encoded protein is CASSQGTGGTLSYEQYF.

This clonotype came up many times. V and J are TRBV20-1 and TRBJ1-5; TRBD1 agrees at 7 bases. This CDR3 is built from 13 residues. CDR1 is DFQATT, CDR2 SNEGSKA, per germline (reference sequence). J lost 16 bases, V lost 0 bases, and 12 bases had no gene match. CDR3 amino acids: CSARDLATGLEHF. CDR3 DNA sequence: TGCAGTGCTAGAGATCTGGCGACAGGGCTGGAACATTTT.

There are many counts of this clonotype. J is TRBJ2-7 and V is TRBV4-2; 10 positions agree with TRBD2. Per germline, CDR1 LGHNA and CDR2 YNFKEQ. The V gene end was trimmed by 3 bases and the J gene end by 4 bases; junction bases not matched to a gene: 6. This CDR3 has 15 amino acids. This CDR3 reads CASSQDIAGGYEQYF. Here the CDR3 DNA reads TGTGCCAGCAGCCAGGATATAGCGGGAGGTTACGAGCAGTACTTC.

This clonotype was seen at least ten times. The rearrangement uses TRBV20-1 and TRBJ1-1; D not certain. There are 12 residues in the CDR3. Germline V gene data show CDR1 as DFQATT and CDR2 as SNEGSKA (reference sequence). The V and J ends lost 4 bases and 1 base respectively, with 7 bases between them. The CDR3 sequence: CSATEGNTEAFF. CDR3 in DNA: TGCAGTGCTACAGAGGGGAACACTGAAGCTTTCTTT.

This clonotype was found many times. The V call is TRBV20-1, the J call TRBJ1-6; 11 positions match TRBD1. With 6 bases clipped from V and 9 bases from J, the junction kept 7 bases outside the gene matches. Germline V lookup: CDR1 DFQATT, CDR2 SNEGSKA (reference sequence). This CDR3 is built from 14 residues. This CDR3 is CSAGDRGIGSPLHF. CDR3 nucleotide sequence: TGCAGTGCCGGGGACAGGGGGATCGGTTCACCCCTCCACTTT.

In this sample, this clonotype turned up many times. The chain couples TRBV28 to TRBJ2-1, with a weak D call TRBD2 (6 bases). Per germline, CDR1 MDHEN and CDR2 SYDVKM. V was cut by 7 bases and J by 0 bases, with 19 bases left in between. The CDR3 loop spans 17 amino acids. The CDR3 DNA sequence: TGTGCCAGCAAAGCATCTACGGGAGCGAACTCCTACAATGAGCAGTTCTTC. Amino acid sequence: CASKASTGANSYNEQFF.

This clonotype showed up many times. The J gene is TRBJ2-7, the V gene TRBV29-1; D possibly matches TRBD1 or TRBD2 (6 bases each). This CDR3 contains 15 residues. CDR1 and CDR2 from the germline V gene are SQVTM and ANQGSEA. V was trimmed by 2 bases and J by 3 bases, leaving 17 bases between them. The CDR3 here is CSVERGAGPNYEQYF. CDR3 bases: TGCAGCGTTGAAAGGGGGGCAGGGCCAAACTACGAGCAGTACTTC.

This clonotype occurred many times. The chain is built from TRBV3-1 and TRBJ2-1; D gene unclear. The CDR3 consists of 11 residues. CDR1 and CDR2 from the germline V gene are LGHDT and YNNKEL (reference sequence). Trimming removed 6 bases from V and 8 bases from J, with 8 bases in between. CDR3 bases: TGTGCCAGCAGATTTAGGGATGAGCAGTTCTTC. This gives the protein CASRFRDEQFF.

Concerning this clonotype: A much more abundant neighbour one base away suggests this may be a read error. The chain employs TRBV7-9 and TRBJ2-5; D gene unclear. The CDR3 is 14 amino acids. Germline V gene sequence: CDR1 SEHNR, CDR2 FQNEAQ (reference sequence). V shed 6 bases and J shed 0 bases, with 11 bases lying between them. The DNA for the CDR3 is TGTGCCAGCAGTTCCCCGGAATACCAAGAGACCCAGTACTTC. Encoded protein: CASSSPEYQETQYF. Drawing the rest from reference TRBV7-9 and TRBJ2-5, the complete variable domain is DTGVSQNPRHKITKRGQNVTFRCDPISEHNRLYWYRQTLGQGPEFLTYFQNEAQLEKSRLLSDRFSAERPKGSFSTLEIQRTEQGDSAMYLCASSSPEYQETQYFGPGTRLLVL.

This clonotype was counted at least ten times. V is TRBV12-3 or TRBV12-4 and J is TRBJ1-2; D not resolved. V was clipped by 4 bases and J by 7 bases, with 16 bases between them. The CDR3 loop spans 14 amino acids. The CDR3 DNA sequence: TGTGCCAGCAGTTCCCGGGAAGGACTGAGTGGCTACACCTTC. As protein: CASSSREGLSGYTF.